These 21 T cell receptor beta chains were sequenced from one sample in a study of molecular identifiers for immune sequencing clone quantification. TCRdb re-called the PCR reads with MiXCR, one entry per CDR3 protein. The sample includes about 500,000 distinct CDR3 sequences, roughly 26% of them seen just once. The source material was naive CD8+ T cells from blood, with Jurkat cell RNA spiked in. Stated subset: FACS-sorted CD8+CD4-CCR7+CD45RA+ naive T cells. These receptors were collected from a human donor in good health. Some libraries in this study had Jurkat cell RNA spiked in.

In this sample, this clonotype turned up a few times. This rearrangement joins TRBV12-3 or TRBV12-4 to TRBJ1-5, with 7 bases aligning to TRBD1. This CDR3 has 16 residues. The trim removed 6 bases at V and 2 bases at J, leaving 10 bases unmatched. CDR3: CASRFSGQGGNQPQHF. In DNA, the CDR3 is TGTGCCAGCAGATTCAGTGGGCAGGGGGGCAATCAGCCCCAGCATTTT.

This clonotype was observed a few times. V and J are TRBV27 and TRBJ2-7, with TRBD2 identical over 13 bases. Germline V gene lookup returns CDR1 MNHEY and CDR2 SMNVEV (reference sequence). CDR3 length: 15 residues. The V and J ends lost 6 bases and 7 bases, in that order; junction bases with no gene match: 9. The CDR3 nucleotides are TGTGCCAGCAGCCCGGGGACTAGCGGGACGCGAGAGCAGTACTTC. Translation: CASSPGTSGTREQYF.

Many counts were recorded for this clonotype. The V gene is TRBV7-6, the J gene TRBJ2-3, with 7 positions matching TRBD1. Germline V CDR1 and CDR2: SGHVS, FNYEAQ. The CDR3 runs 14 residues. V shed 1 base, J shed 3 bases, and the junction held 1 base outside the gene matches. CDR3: CASSLVGQTDTQYF. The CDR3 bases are TGTGCCAGCAGCTTAGTGGGACAGACAGATACGCAGTATTTT.

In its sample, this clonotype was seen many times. Here the CDR3 reads CASSPPTGGDTQYF. CDR3 sequence (DNA): TGTGCCAGCAGCCCTCCTACAGGGGGTGATACGCAGTATTTT. This chain uses TRBV6-2 or TRBV6-3 with TRBJ2-3; 8 bases line up with TRBD1. The V gene's germline CDR1 is MNHEY and CDR2 SVGEGT. V dropped 6 bases and J dropped 6; count of bases not matched to a gene: 8. This CDR3 region has 14 residues.

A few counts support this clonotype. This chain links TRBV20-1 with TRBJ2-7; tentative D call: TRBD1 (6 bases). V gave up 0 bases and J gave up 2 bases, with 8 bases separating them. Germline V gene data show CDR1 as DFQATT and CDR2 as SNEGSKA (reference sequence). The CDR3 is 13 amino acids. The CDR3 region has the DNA TGCAGTGCTAGAGATACAGGGACCTACGAGCAGTACTTC. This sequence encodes CSARDTGTYEQYF.

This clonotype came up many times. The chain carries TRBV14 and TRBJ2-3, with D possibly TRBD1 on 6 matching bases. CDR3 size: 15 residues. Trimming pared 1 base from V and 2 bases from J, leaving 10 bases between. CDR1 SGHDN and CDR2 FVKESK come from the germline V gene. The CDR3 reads CASSQVYRATDTQYF. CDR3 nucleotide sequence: TGTGCCAGCAGCCAAGTTTACAGGGCCACAGATACGCAGTATTTT.

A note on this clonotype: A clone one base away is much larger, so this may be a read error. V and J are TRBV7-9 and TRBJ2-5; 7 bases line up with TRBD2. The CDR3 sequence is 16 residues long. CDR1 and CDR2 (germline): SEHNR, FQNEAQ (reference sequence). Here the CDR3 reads CATSEGLGRVSETQYF. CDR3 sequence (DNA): TGTGCCACCAGCGAAGGACTAGGACGGGTTAGTGAGACCCAGTACTTC.

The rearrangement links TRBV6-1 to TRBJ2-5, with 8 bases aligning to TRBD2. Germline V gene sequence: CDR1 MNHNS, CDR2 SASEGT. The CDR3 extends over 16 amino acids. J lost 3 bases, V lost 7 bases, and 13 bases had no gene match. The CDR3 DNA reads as TGTGCCAGCACTCCTATCACAGGGCGGGAGGAAGAGACCCAGTACTTC. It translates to CASTPITGREEETQYF.

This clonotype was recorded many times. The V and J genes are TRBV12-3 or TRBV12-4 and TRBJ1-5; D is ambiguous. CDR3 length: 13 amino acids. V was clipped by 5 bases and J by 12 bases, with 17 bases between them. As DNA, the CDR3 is TGTGCCAGCAGTCACCACAGTAACATCATCCAGCATTTT. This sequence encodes CASSHHSNIIQHF.

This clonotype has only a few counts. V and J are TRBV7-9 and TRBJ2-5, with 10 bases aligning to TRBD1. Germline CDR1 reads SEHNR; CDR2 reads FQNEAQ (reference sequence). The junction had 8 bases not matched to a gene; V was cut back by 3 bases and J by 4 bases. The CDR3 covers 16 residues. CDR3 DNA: TGTGCCAGCAGCTTCCCGGGACAGGGGTCCCCAGAGACCCAGTACTTC. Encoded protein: CASSFPGQGSPETQYF.

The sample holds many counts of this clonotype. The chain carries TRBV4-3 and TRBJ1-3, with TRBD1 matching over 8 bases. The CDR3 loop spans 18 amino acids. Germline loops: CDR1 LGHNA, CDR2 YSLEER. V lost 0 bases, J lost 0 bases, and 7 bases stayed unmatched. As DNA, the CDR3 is TGCGCCAGCAGCCAAGAGGGGGGACAGGCCAACTCTGGAAACACCATATATTTT. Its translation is CASSQEGGQANSGNTIYF.

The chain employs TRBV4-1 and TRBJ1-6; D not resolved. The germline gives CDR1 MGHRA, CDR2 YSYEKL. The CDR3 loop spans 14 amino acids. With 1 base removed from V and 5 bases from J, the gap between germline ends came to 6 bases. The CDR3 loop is CASSQGPDNSPLHF. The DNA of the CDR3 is TGCGCCAGCAGCCAAGGGCCCGATAATTCACCCCTCCACTTT.

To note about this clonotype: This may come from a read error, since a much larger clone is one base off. CDR3: CAWSVLTDTDTQHF. The CDR3 DNA reads as TGTGCCTGGAGTGTACTGACCGACACAGATACGCAGCATTTT. J is TRBJ2-3 and V is TRBV30; D is unresolved. The end of the DNA fits TRBJ1-5 better, so the J call may be wrong. Germline V gives CDR1 GTSNPN, CDR2 SVGIG (reference sequence). The CDR3 sequence is 14 residues long.

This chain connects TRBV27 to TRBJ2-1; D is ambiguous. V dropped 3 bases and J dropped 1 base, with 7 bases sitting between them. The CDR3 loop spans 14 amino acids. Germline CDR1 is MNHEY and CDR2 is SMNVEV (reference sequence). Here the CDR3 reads CASSFFGSYNEQFF. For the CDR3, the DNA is TGTGCCAGCAGTTTTTTTGGGTCCTACAATGAGCAGTTCTTC.

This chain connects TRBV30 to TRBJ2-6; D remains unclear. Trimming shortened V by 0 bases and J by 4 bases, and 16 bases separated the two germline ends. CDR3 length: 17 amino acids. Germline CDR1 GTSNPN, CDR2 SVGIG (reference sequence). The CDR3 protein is CAWSVFLGVTGANVLTF. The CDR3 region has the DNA TGTGCCTGGAGTGTATTTTTAGGAGTAACCGGGGCCAACGTCCTGACTTTC.

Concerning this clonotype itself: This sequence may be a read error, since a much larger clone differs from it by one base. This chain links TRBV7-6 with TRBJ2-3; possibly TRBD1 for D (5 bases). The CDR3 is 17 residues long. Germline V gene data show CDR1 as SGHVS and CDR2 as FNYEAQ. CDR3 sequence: CAGSISQTVFGTDTQYF. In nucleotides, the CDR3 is TGTGCCGGCAGCATATCCCAGACAGTGTTCGGCACAGATACGCAGTATTTT.

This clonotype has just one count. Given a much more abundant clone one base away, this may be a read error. The DNA for the CDR3 is TGCAGCGTTGAAGATAGGTGGACAGACTTCTATGGCTACGCCTTC. Translated, it gives CSVEDRWTDFYGYAF. The chain employs TRBV29-1 and TRBJ1-2, with D tentatively TRBD1 (6 bases). This CDR3 is built from 15 residues. Germline loops: CDR1 SQVTM, CDR2 ANQGSEA.

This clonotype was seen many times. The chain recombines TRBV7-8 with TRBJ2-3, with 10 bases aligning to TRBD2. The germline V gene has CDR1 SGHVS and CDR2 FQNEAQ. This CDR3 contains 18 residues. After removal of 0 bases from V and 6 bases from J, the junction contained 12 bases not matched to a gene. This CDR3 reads CASSLAVAGGPAADTQYF. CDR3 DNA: TGTGCCAGCAGCTTAGCGGTAGCGGGGGGCCCAGCGGCGGATACGCAGTATTTT.

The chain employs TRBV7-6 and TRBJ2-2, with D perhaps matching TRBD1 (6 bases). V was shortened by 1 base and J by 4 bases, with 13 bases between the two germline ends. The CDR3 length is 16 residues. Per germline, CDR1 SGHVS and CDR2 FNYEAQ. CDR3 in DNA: TGTGCCAGCAGCTTAGTGGTGGGGGCGGTCACCGGGGAGCTGTTTTTT. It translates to CASSLVVGAVTGELFF.

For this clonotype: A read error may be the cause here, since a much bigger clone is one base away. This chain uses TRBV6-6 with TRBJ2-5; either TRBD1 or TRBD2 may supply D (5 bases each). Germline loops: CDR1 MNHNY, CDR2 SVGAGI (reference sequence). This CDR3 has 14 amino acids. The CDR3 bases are TGTGCCAGCACCCTACCAGGGACCAAAGAGGCCCAGTACTTC. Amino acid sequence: CASTLPGTKEAQYF.

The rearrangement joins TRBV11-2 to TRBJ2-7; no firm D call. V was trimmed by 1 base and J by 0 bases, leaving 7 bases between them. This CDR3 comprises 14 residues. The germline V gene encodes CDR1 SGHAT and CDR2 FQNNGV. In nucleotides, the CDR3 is TGTGCCAGCAGCTTAGCCCCCCTCTCCTACGAGCAGTACTTC. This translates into CASSLAPLSYEQYF.